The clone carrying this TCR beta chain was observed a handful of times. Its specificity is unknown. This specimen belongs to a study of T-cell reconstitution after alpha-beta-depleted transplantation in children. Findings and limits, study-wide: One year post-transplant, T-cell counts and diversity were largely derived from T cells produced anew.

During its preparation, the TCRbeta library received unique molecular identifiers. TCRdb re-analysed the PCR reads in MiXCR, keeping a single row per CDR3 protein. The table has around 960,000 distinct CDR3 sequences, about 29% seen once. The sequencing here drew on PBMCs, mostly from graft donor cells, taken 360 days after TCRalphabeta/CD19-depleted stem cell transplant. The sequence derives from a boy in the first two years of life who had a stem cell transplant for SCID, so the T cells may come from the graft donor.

The CDR3 nucleotides are TGTGCCAGCAGCGTAAATGGGGGGAGCAATCAGCCCCAGCATTTT. Translating gives CASSVNGGSNQPQHF. The V and J genes are TRBV7-2 and TRBJ1-5, with D possibly matching TRBD1 (5 bases). V was clipped by 5 bases and J by 1 base, with 12 bases between them. Germline CDR1 is SGHTA and CDR2 is FQGNSA. The CDR3 is 15 residues long. The full variable domain, completed using reference TRBV7-2 and TRBJ1-5, is GAGVSQSPSNKVTEKGKDVELRCDPISGHTALYWYRQSLGQGLEFLIYFQGNSAPDKSGLPSDRFSAERTGGSVSTLTIQRTQQEDSAVYLCASSVNGGSNQPQHFGDGTRLSIL.